This entry lists 14 T cell receptor beta chains sequenced from one sample in a study of cytomegalovirus exposure and HLA in healthy donors listed by TCRdb under 2017. The library was made by the immunoSEQ multiplex PCR assay. A mixture of 60 forward primers for TCR Vbeta segments and 13 reverse primers for TCR Jbeta segments was used in the multiplex PCR. This immuneACCESS table, as held by TCRdb, lists in-frame sequences with V and J called but not all clones. Of the missing ones, under half trace to an unresolved V gene in checked studies; the others have no known cause. This sample lists 150,000 to 200,000 clones; roughly three quarters were detected once. Jointly, the top ten make up under 9% of the sample. The material sequenced was PBMCs. Every receptor here comes from a middle-aged woman in good health and CMV-seropositive.

The rearrangement uses TRBV4-3 and TRBJ1-4, with 7 nucleotides matching TRBD1. The CDR3 spans 17 residues. Germline V CDR1 and CDR2: LGHNA, YSLEER. With 0 bases clipped from V and 6 bases from J, the junction kept 10 bases outside the gene matches. CDR3 sequence: CASSQDLPGGGYEKLFF. The CDR3 DNA is TGCGCCAGCAGCCAAGACCTCCCAGGGGGTGGTTATGAAAAACTGTTTTTT.

This rearrangement joins TRBV7-8 to TRBJ2-1, with D possibly TRBD2 on 5 matching bases. The CDR3 has 17 amino acids. Germline lookup yields CDR1 SGHVS and CDR2 FQNEAQ. The V gene lost 4 bases and the J gene lost 0 bases, with 16 bases spanning the gap. As DNA, the CDR3 is TGTGCCAGCAGCTATTCCGGGATTCGGAGCTCCTACAATGAGCAGTTCTTC. Translated: CASSYSGIRSSYNEQFF. Supplemented by reference TRBV7-8 and TRBJ2-1, the full variable domain reads GAGVSQSPRYKVAKRGQDVALRCDPISGHVSLFWYQQALGQGPEFLTYFQNEAQLDKSGLPSDRFFAERPEGSVSTLKIQRTQQEDSAVYLCASSYSGIRSSYNEQFFGPGTRLTVL.

This sequence joins TRBV30 and TRBJ1-3; the D is unclear. CDR3 length: 13 amino acids. V was clipped by 6 bases and J by 1 base, with 10 bases between them. Germline CDR1 is GTSNPN and CDR2 is SVGIG (reference sequence). This CDR3 is CACKTTSGNTIYF. The CDR3 DNA sequence: TGTGCCTGCAAGACTACGTCTGGAAACACCATATATTTT.

This clone was detected once. The chain couples TRBV6-5 to TRBJ2-7; 9 bases are shared with TRBD1. CDR3 length equals 15 residues. The junction had 8 bases not matched to a gene; V was cut back by 5 bases and J by 3 bases. Looked up from germline, CDR1 is MNHEY and CDR2 is SVGAGI. CDR3 sequence reads: CASSPTGQGLYEQYF. CDR3 DNA: TGTGCCAGCAGTCCTACGGGACAGGGCCTCTACGAGCAGTACTTC.

This chain joins TRBV6-4 and TRBJ2-1, with 8 bases lining up with TRBD1. Looked up from germline, CDR1 is MRHNA and CDR2 is SNTAGT. The CDR3 contains 15 residues. J lost 6 bases, V lost 3 bases, and 7 bases had no gene match. CDR3 residues: CASSEATGESNEQFF. Written as DNA, the CDR3 is TGTGCCAGCAGTGAGGCGACAGGGGAATCCAATGAGCAGTTCTTC.

The chain employs TRBV6-5 and TRBJ1-2; D is undetermined. This CDR3 spans 13 amino acids. Per germline, CDR1 MNHEY and CDR2 SVGAGI. The ends were cut back, 6 bases at V and 8 bases at J, with 16 bases in the middle. CDR3 DNA: TGTGCCAGCAGACCCCCGGGAGGTCAAGGCTACACCTTC. Encoded protein: CASRPPGGQGYTF.

This rearrangement joins TRBV10-3 to TRBJ2-1; 8 bases are a match to TRBD2. The CDR3 length is 14 residues. Germline V gene sequence: CDR1 ENHRY, CDR2 SYGVKD. Losses at the gene ends were 6 bases for V and 5 bases for J; bases not matched to a gene: 6. The CDR3 spells CAISAGGQNNEQFF. The CDR3 coding sequence is TGTGCCATCAGCGCGGGGGGCCAGAACAATGAGCAGTTCTTC.

The V call is TRBV5-6, the J call TRBJ2-3; D might be TRBD1 (6 bases). With 2 bases removed from V and 2 bases from J, the gap between germline ends came to 15 bases. The CDR3 totals 16 residues. Germline V gene lookup returns CDR1 SGHDT and CDR2 YYEEEE. The CDR3, as DNA: TGTGCCAGCAGCTTCCCCCACAGGGAACCCACAGATACGCAGTATTTT. As protein: CASSFPHREPTDTQYF.

The rearrangement uses TRBV12-5 and TRBJ2-7; the match to TRBD2 covers 15 bases. Per the germline V gene, CDR1 is LGHNT and CDR2 is FRNRAP. This CDR3 has 19 amino acids. J gave up 2 bases and V 1 base, and 9 bases lay outside the gene matches. CDR3 region: CASGLETGTSGGKTYEQYF. CDR3 DNA: TGTGCTAGTGGTTTGGAAACCGGGACTAGCGGGGGGAAGACCTACGAGCAGTACTTC.

V and J are TRBV4-1 and TRBJ2-1; 7 bases map to TRBD1. V lost 4 bases, J lost 6 bases, and 9 bases stayed unmatched. The CDR3 spans 15 residues. The germline V gene encodes CDR1 MGHRA and CDR2 YSYEKL. The CDR3 nucleotides read TGCGCCAGCAGCCCCGAGACAGGGACGAGCAATGAGCAGTTCTTC. Translated: CASSPETGTSNEQFF.

The V and J genes are TRBV19 and TRBJ1-5, with a possible D match to TRBD1 (6 bases). The CDR3 extends over 15 amino acids. Trimming took off 5 bases at V and 3 bases at J, with 14 bases between the two ends. CDR1 is LNHDA, CDR2 SQIVND, per germline (reference sequence). Here the CDR3 reads CASSATGTPNQPQHF. The DNA for the CDR3 is TGTGCCAGTAGTGCGACCGGGACACCCAATCAGCCCCAGCATTTT.

There are a few counts of this clone. The chain recombines TRBV7-3 with TRBJ2-1; D remains unclear. From germline, CDR1 is SGHTA and CDR2 FQGTGA. The CDR3 loop spans 15 amino acids. V shed 0 bases and J shed 4 bases, with 10 bases lying between them. The CDR3 is CASSLTSPPYNEQFF. In nucleotides, the CDR3 is TGTGCCAGCAGCTTAACGAGCCCCCCGTACAATGAGCAGTTCTTC.

This sequence joins TRBV9 and TRBJ2-3; D possibly corresponds to TRBD2 (6 bases). Germline V lookup: CDR1 SGDLS, CDR2 YYNGEE. V was cut by 4 bases and J by 2 bases, with 14 bases left in between. The CDR3 is 15 residues long. CDR3 sequence: CASSIDGGPTDTQYF. The CDR3 DNA reads TGTGCCAGCAGCATCGACGGGGGTCCCACAGATACGCAGTATTTT. Full variable domain (rest looked up from reference TRBV9 and TRBJ2-3): DSGVTQTPKHLITATGQRVTLRCSPRSGDLSVYWYQQSLDQGLQFLIQYYNGEERAKGNILERFSAQQFPDLHSELNLSSLELGDSALYFCASSIDGGPTDTQYFGPGTRLTVL.

The V gene is TRBV2, the J gene TRBJ2-1, with a tentative D call TRBD1 (7 bases). The CDR3 contains 18 residues. V gave up 1 base and J gave up 9 bases, with 25 bases separating them. Germline V gene sequence: CDR1 SNHLY, CDR2 FYNNEI. The CDR3 spells CASSEGDQGGLRAVEQFF. For the CDR3, the DNA is TGTGCCAGCAGTGAAGGTGACCAGGGGGGACTCCGGGCGGTTGAGCAGTTCTTC.